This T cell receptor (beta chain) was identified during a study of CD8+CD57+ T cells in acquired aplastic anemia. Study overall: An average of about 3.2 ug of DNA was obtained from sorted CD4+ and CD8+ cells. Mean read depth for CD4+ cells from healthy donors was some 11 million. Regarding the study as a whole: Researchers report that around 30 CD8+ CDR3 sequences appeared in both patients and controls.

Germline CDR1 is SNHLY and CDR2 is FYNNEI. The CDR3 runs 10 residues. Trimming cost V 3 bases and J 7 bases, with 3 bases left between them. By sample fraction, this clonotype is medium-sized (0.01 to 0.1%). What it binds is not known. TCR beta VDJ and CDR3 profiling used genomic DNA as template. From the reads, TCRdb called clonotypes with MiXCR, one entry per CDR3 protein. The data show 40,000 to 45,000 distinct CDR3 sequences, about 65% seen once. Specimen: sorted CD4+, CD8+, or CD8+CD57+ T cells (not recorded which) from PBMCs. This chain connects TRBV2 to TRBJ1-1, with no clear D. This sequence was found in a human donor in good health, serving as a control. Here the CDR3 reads CASSDIEAFF. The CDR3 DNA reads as TGTGCCAGCAGTGACATTGAAGCTTTCTTT.